This TCR beta chain was captured in a study of shared clonotypes between healthy human individuals. Points from the study as a whole: Specimens sampled were limited to blood, with tissue repertoires likely differing. Relative to clonotypes present in all four donors, those not shared had lower generation probabilities. The rarefaction results pointed to incomplete sorted-subset sequencing despite large depth.

The CDR3 has 15 residues. V lost 5 bases and J 2 bases, leaving 14 bases between the germline ends. Germline-derived CDR1 and CDR2 are MGHRA and YSYEKL. With respect to this clone: Its antigen remains unknown.

Deep was the level at which the assay was run. TCRdb's table, derived via immunoSEQ multiplex PCR, lists solely in-frame clones and lacks some. The table has about 2.5 million clones, approximately 90% seen once; the top ten hold about 0.36%. The source is a young man in good health. Some clones in this sample may be carry-over from other donors' samples. The V gene is TRBV4-1, the J gene TRBJ2-3; TRBD2 might be the D (6 bases). Sequenced input: naive CD4+ T cells from PBMCs. The sample's subset: CD45RA+ positively selected. The CDR3 DNA is TGCGCCAGCAGCAACGTGGGACTTAACACAGATACGCAGTATTTT. This sequence encodes CASSNVGLNTDTQYF.